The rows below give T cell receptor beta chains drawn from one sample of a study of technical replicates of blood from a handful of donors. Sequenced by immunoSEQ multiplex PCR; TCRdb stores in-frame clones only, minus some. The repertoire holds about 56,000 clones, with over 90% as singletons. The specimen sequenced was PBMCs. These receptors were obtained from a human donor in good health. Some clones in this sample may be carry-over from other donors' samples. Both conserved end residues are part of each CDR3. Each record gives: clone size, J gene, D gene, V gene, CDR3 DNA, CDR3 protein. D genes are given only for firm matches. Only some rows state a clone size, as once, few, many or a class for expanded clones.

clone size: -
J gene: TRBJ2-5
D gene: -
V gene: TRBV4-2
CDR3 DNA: TGTGCCAGCAGCCCCCTCCTGAGAGAGACCCAGTACTTC
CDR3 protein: CASSPLLRETQYF

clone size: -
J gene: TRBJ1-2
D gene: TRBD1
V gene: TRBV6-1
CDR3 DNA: TGTGCCAGCAGTGAAGCACAGGGGTTCCTTTATGGCTACACCTTC
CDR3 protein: CASSEAQGFLYGYTF

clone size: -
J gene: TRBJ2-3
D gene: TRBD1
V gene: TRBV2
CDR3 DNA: TGTGCCAGCCTAAGACAGGGGTTTATGAGCACAGATACGCAGTATTTT
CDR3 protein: CASLRQGFMSTDTQYF

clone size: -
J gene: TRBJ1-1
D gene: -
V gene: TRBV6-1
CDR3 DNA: TGTGCCAGCGGAGCGACGGTGAACACTGAAGCTTTCTTT
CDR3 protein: CASGATVNTEAFF

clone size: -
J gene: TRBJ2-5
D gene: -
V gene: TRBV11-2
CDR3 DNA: TGTGCCAGCAGCTTGGACGGGGGGCTCCAAGAGACCCAGTACTTC
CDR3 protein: CASSLDGGLQETQYF

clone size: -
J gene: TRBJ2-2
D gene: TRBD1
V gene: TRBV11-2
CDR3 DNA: TGTGCCAGCAGCTTAGATCGGTTCGGGACAGGGCTCGGCGGGGAGCTGTTTTTT
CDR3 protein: CASSLDRFGTGLGGELFF

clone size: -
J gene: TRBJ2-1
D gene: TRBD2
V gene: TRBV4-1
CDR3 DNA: TGCGCCAGCAGCCCCCCGATTGGGACTAGCGGGGGGGCAGCCTACAATGAGCAGTTCTTC
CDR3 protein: CASSPPIGTSGGAAYNEQFF

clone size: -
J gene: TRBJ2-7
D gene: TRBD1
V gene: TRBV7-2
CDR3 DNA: TGTGCCAGCAGCAGCGAGGCGACAGGGACCTACGAGCAGTACTTC
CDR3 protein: CASSSEATGTYEQYF

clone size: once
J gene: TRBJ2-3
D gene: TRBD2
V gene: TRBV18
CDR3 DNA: TGTGCCAGCTCACCACCGGGACTAGCGGTTCCAGATACGCAGTATTTT
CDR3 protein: CASSPPGLAVPDTQYF

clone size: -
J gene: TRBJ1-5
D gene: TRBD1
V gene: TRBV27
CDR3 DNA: TGTGCCAGCAGCTCGGGACAGGGGAAGAATCAGCCCCAGCATTTT
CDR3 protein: CASSSGQGKNQPQHF